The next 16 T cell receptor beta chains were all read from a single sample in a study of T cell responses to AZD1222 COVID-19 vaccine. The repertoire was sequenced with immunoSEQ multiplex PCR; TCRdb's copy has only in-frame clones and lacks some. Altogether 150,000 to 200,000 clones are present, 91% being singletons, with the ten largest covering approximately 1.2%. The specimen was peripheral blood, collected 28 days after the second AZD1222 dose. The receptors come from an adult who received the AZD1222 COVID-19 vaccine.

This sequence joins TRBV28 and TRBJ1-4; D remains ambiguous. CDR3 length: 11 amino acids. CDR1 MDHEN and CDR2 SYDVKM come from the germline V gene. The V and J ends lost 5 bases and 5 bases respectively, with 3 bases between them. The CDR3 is CASSRNEKLFF. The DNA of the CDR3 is TGTGCCAGCAGTAGGAATGAAAAACTGTTTTTT.

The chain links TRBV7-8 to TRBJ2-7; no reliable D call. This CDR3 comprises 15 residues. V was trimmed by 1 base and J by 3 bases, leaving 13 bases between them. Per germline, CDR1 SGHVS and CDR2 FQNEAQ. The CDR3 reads CASSLDPLVGYEQYF. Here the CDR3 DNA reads TGTGCCAGCAGCTTAGACCCACTCGTCGGCTACGAGCAGTACTTC.

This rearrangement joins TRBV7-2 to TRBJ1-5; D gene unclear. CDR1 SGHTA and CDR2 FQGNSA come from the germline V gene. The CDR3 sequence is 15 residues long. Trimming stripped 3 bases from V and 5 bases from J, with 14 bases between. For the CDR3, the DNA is TGTGCCAGCAGCTTGGGCCCTCGGTACGATCAGCCCCAGCATTTT. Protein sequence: CASSLGPRYDQPQHF.

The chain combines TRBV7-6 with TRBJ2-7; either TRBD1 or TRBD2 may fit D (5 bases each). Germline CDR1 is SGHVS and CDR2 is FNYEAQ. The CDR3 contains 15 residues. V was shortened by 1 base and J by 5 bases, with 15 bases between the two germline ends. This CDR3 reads CASSLGDAQTDEQYF. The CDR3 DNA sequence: TGTGCCAGCAGCTTAGGGGACGCCCAAACGGACGAGCAGTACTTC.

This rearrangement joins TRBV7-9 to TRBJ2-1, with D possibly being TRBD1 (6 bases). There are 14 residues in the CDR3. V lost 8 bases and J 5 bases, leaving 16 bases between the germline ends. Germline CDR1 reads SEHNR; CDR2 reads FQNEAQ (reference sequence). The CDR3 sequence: CASDAGTHDNEQFF. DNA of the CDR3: TGTGCCAGCGACGCCGGGACACATGACAATGAGCAGTTCTTC.

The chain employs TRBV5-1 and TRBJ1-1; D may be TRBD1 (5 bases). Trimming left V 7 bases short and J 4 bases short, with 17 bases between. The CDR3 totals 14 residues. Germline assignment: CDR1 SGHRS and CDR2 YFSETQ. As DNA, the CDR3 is TGCGCCAGCGGGGGATCTGGGCAGGGCACTGAAGCTTTCTTT. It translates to CASGGSGQGTEAFF.

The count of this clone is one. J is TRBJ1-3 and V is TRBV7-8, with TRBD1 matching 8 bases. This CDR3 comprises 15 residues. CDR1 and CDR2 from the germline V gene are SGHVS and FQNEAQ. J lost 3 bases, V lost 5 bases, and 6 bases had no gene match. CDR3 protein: CASSIQGAGGNTIYF. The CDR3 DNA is TGTGCCAGCAGCATCCAGGGGGCGGGTGGAAACACCATATATTTT.

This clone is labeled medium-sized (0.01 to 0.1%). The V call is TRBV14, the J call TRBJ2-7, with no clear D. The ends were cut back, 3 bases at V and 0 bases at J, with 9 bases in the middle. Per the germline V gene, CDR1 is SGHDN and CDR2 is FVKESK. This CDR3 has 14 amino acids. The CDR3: CASSHVLFSYEQYF. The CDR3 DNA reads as TGTGCCAGCAGCCACGTTCTCTTCTCCTACGAGCAGTACTTC.

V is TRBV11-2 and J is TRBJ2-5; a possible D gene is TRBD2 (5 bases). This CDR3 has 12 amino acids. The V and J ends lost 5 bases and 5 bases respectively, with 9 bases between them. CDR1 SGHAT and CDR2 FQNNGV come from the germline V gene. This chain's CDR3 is CASSPGWETQYF. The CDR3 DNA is TGTGCCAGCAGCCCGGGATGGGAGACCCAGTACTTC.

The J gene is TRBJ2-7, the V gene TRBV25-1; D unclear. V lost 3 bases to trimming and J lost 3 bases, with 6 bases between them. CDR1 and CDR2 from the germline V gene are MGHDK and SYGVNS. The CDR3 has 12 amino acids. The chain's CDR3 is CASSDSFYEQYF. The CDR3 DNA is TGTGCCAGCAGTGATTCCTTCTACGAGCAGTACTTC.

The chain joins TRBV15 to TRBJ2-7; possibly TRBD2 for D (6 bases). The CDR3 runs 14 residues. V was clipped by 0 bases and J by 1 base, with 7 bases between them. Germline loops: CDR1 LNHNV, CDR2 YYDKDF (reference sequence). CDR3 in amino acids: CATSREGRSYEQYF. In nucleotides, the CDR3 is TGTGCCACCAGCAGAGAGGGGAGGTCCTACGAGCAGTACTTC.

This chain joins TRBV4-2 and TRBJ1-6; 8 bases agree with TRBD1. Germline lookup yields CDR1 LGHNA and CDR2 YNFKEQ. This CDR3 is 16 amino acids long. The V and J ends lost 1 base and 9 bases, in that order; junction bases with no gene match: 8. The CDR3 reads CASSQGDRGFGSPLHF. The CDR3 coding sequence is TGTGCCAGCAGCCAAGGAGACAGGGGCTTCGGTTCACCCCTCCACTTT.

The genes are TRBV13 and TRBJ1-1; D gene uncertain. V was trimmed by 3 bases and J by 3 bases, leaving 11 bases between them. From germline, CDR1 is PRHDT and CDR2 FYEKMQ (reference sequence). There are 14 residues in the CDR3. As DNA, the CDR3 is TGTGCCAGCAGCTTTTTAAGGGTGGACACTGAAGCTTTCTTT. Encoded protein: CASSFLRVDTEAFF.

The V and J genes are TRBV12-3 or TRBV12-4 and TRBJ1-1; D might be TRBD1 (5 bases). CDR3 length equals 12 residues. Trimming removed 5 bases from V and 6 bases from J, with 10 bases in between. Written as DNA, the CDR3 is TGTGCCAGCAGTGAACAGGATCCTGAAGCTTTCTTT. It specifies CASSEQDPEAFF.

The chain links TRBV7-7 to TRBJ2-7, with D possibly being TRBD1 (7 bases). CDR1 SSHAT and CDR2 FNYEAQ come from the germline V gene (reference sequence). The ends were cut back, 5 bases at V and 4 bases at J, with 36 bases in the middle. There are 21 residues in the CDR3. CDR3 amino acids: CASSTQPRGQRNLFLRYEQYF. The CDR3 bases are TGTGCCAGCAGCACCCAACCGCGGGGACAGCGGAACTTATTCCTTAGGTACGAGCAGTACTTC.

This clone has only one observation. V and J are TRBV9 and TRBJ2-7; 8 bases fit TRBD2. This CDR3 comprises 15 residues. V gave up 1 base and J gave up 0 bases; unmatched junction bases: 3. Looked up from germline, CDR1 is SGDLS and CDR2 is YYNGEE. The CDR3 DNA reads TGTGCCAGCAGCGTACTAGCGGGTGGCTCCTACGAGCAGTACTTC. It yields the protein CASSVLAGGSYEQYF.